Listed below are T cell receptor beta chains from one sample, sequenced in a study of low-dose radiotherapy and immunotherapy resistance in tumors. TCRdb reprocessed the reads with MiXCR, giving one entry per CDR3 protein. The sample has tens of thousands of distinct CDR3 sequences, approximately 26% seen once. Sequenced here: PBMCs, sampled before treatment. All receptors come from a male donor with rectosigmoid adenocarcinoma. Both conserved end residues are part of each CDR3. The D gene is left open where the match is weak. Clone sizes are given selectively: once, few, many, or a class where the clone is expanded.

D,J,size,V,CDR3,DNA
.,TRBJ1-6,many,TRBV28,CASSLDEKPPLHF,TGTGCCAGCAGCCTTGACGAGAAGCCACCCCTCCACTTT
.,TRBJ2-7,many,TRBV6-5,CASRQGKGEQYF,TGTGCCAGCAGGCAGGGAAAGGGCGAGCAGTACTTC
.,TRBJ2-1,medium-sized,TRBV28,CATTPGAGNEQFF,TGTGCCACGACCCCCGGGGCGGGCAATGAGCAGTTCTTC
.,TRBJ1-1,many,TRBV28,CASSIGNTEAFF,TGTGCCAGCAGTATTGGGAACACTGAAGCTTTCTTT
.,TRBJ2-1,many,TRBV5-1,CASSFGKRGGLYNEQFF,TGCGCCAGCAGCTTTGGAAAAAGGGGGGGCCTATACAATGAGCAGTTCTTC
.,TRBJ2-5,many,TRBV12-3/TRBV12-4,CASSLGRGPETQYF,TGTGCCAGCAGTTTAGGGAGGGGTCCAGAGACCCAGTACTTC
.,TRBJ1-6,many,TRBV6-5,CASSYGTGTGDSPLHF,TGTGCCAGCAGTTACGGGACGGGGACTGGGGATTCACCCCTCCACTTT
.,TRBJ2-3,few,TRBV19,CASIPGIGGQDTQYF,TGTGCCAGTATCCCCGGCATCGGTGGGCAAGATACGCAGTATTTT
.,TRBJ2-2,.,TRBV29-1,CSVWVGGNTGELFF,TGCAGCGTCTGGGTCGGGGGGAACACCGGGGAGCTGTTTTTT
TRBD1,TRBJ1-5,many,TRBV5-1,CASSAGQGSQPQHF,TGCGCCAGCAGCGCTGGACAGGGGTCCCAGCCCCAGCATTTT
.,TRBJ1-1,.,TRBV27,CASSSAFPVNTEAFF,TGTGCCAGCAGCTCCGCGTTTCCCGTGAACACTGAAGCTTTCTTT
TRBD1,TRBJ2-5,.,TRBV5-4,CASRNNRGRGETQYF,TGTGCCAGCAGGAACAACAGGGGGCGCGGGGAGACCCAGTACTTC
.,TRBJ2-7,few,TRBV5-4,CASSFGGGLSSYEQYF,TGTGCCAGCAGCTTTGGCGGGGGCCTGAGCTCCTACGAGCAGTACTTC
TRBD1,TRBJ2-5,.,TRBV14,CASSQGQGNWETQYF,TGTGCTAGCAGCCAAGGACAGGGGAATTGGGAGACCCAGTACTTC
TRBD2,TRBJ2-1,.,TRBV20-1,CSASIAGGYNEQFF,TGCAGTGCTAGCATAGCGGGGGGGTACAATGAGCAGTTCTTC
.,TRBJ1-5,.,TRBV28,CASMSQGVNQPQHF,TGTGCCAGCATGAGTCAAGGAGTTAATCAGCCCCAGCATTTT
.,TRBJ2-4,.,TRBV7-9,CASSYRDIQYF,TGTGCCAGCAGCTATAGGGACATTCAGTACTTC
.,TRBJ2-7,many,TRBV28,CASSLRQAFEQYF,TGTGCCAGCAGTTTGAGGCAGGCCTTCGAGCAGTACTTC
.,TRBJ2-3,many,TRBV27,CASSFTLTDTQYF,TGTGCCAGCAGTTTCACCCTCACAGATACGCAGTATTTT
TRBD1,TRBJ2-7,.,TRBV18,CASSPGTGVSGEQYF,TGTGCCAGCTCCCCCGGGACAGGGGTATCTGGCGAGCAGTACTTC
.,TRBJ2-1,many,TRBV3-1,CASSQGASYNEQFF,TGTGCCAGCAGCCAGGGAGCCTCCTACAATGAGCAGTTCTTC
TRBD1,TRBJ2-3,many,TRBV6-1,CASRQSLTGGDFDTQYF,TGTGCCAGCAGGCAATCACTGACAGGGGGCGATTTTGATACGCAGTATTTT
TRBD2,TRBJ2-3,.,TRBV5-4,CASSPGLAADTQYF,TGTGCCAGCAGCCCCGGACTAGCTGCGGATACGCAGTATTTT
.,TRBJ1-1,.,TRBV27,CASSYKQGTEAFF,TGTGCCAGCAGCTATAAACAGGGCACTGAAGCTTTCTTT
.,TRBJ2-5,many,TRBV30,CAWSWGNGKETQYF,TGTGCCTGGAGTTGGGGCAACGGAAAAGAGACCCAGTACTTC
.,TRBJ2-3,many,TRBV28,CASSPQVYTQYF,TGTGCCAGCAGTCCTCAGGTCTATACGCAGTATTTT
.,TRBJ2-5,many,TRBV29-1,CSVAAQQGWETQYF,TGCAGCGTTGCTGCCCAACAGGGTTGGGAGACCCAGTACTTC
TRBD1,TRBJ2-7,.,TRBV5-4,CASSLPGTGGREQYF,TGTGCCAGCAGCTTACCCGGGACAGGGGGCAGGGAGCAGTACTTC
.,TRBJ1-5,many,TRBV7-2,CASSRMGGYSNQPQHF,TGTGCCAGCAGCCGAATGGGCGGGTATAGCAATCAGCCCCAGCATTTT
.,TRBJ2-6,many,TRBV20-1,CSALTPGQANVLTF,TGCAGTGCCCTAACCCCGGGTCAGGCCAACGTCCTGACTTTC
.,TRBJ2-7,once,TRBV18,CASSSTPGAIYEQYF,TGTGCCAGCTCATCAACCCCGGGGGCGATCTACGAGCAGTACTTC
.,TRBJ1-6,many,TRBV27,CASSLSPWGDSPLHF,TGTGCCAGCAGTTTATCCCCCTGGGGGGATTCACCCCTCCACTTT
.,TRBJ1-1,.,TRBV20-1,CSARDTRTVNTEAFF,TGCAGTGCTAGAGATACCCGGACAGTAAACACTGAAGCTTTCTTT
TRBD2,TRBJ2-7,many,TRBV28,CASSLGAGGRVEQYF,TGTGCCAGCAGTTTGGGGGCGGGGGGCAGAGTCGAGCAGTACTTC
TRBD1,TRBJ2-5,few,TRBV7-2,CASNREGGAEETQYF,TGTGCCAGTAACCGAGAAGGGGGCGCGGAAGAGACCCAGTACTTC
.,TRBJ1-4,many,TRBV7-2,CASSLGPDEKLFF,TGTGCCAGCAGCTTAGGTCCGGATGAAAAACTGTTTTTT
.,TRBJ2-2,many,TRBV3-1,CASSPPGRVYTGELFF,TGTGCCAGCAGCCCCCCCGGACGGGTTTACACCGGGGAGCTGTTTTTT
.,TRBJ2-5,many,TRBV6-2/TRBV6-3,CASCKNLQETQYF,TGTGCCAGCTGCAAGAACCTCCAAGAGACCCAGTACTTC
.,TRBJ2-7,many,TRBV2,CASSEERGSGYEQYF,TGTGCCAGCAGTGAAGAGAGGGGAAGTGGGTACGAGCAGTACTTC
.,TRBJ2-3,many,TRBV28,CASSLSLGSDTQYF,TGTGCCAGCAGTTTATCGCTTGGGTCAGATACGCAGTATTTT
TRBD2,TRBJ2-7,many,TRBV6-2/TRBV6-3,CASSQSGTSGKREYF,TGTGCCAGCAGCCAGTCCGGGACTAGCGGGAAACGGGAGTACTTC
.,TRBJ2-7,many,TRBV3-1,CASSQPTQGDEQYF,TGTGCCAGCAGCCAACCCACTCAGGGCGACGAGCAGTACTTC
TRBD2,TRBJ2-1,.,TRBV18,CASSPVAGAPSYNEQFF,TGTGCCAGCTCACCAGTAGCGGGAGCACCCTCCTACAATGAGCAGTTCTTC
.,TRBJ1-6,.,TRBV10-3,CAISDMDGNNSPLHF,TGTGCCATCAGCGACATGGACGGGAATAATTCACCCCTCCACTTT
TRBD2,TRBJ2-1,once,TRBV28,CASRTSGRYNEQFF,TGTGCCAGCAGGACTAGCGGGAGGTACAATGAGCAGTTCTTC
.,TRBJ1-2,many,TRBV2,CASSEQTDYGYTF,TGTGCCAGCAGTGAACAAACTGATTATGGCTACACCTTC
.,TRBJ2-7,many,TRBV27,CASSLSSSATYEQYF,TGTGCCAGCAGTTTATCTTCCAGCGCCACATACGAGCAGTACTTC
.,TRBJ1-1,many,TRBV4-1,CASSPYRDTEAFF,TGCGCCAGCAGCCCTTACAGGGACACTGAAGCTTTCTTT
.,TRBJ1-2,.,TRBV20-1,CPVGDYGYTF,TGCCCTGTGGGAGACTATGGCTACACCTTC
TRBD2,TRBJ2-7,many,TRBV29-1,CSVGGLAGVGEQYF,TGCAGCGTTGGAGGACTAGCGGGAGTGGGCGAGCAGTACTTC
TRBD2,TRBJ2-3,.,TRBV20-1,CSARVGTSGTDTQYF,TGCAGTGCTAGAGTCGGGACTAGCGGGACGGATACGCAGTATTTT
TRBD1,TRBJ1-1,many,TRBV4-3,CASRDRGNTEAFF,TGCGCCAGCAGAGACAGGGGGAACACTGAAGCTTTCTTT
.,TRBJ2-6,.,TRBV5-8,CASSPRDGISGANVLTF,TGTGCCAGCAGCCCCCGGGACGGAATTTCTGGGGCCAACGTCCTGACTTTC
.,TRBJ2-1,many,TRBV5-1,CASSLDRRNNEQFF,TGCGCCAGCAGCTTGGACCGGCGTAACAATGAGCAGTTCTTC